The 25 T cell receptor beta chains below come from one sample, sequenced in a study of blood T cell repertoires in COVID-19. Assay used: immunoSEQ multiplex PCR; TCRdb lists only in-frame clones, some missing. The sample records roughly 42,000 clones, 85% to 95% being singletons. The sequenced sample was peripheral blood. These receptors all come from a man in his forties or fifties with COVID-19, enrolled during active disease.

The chain employs TRBV28 and TRBJ1-2, with 12 bases fitting TRBD1. The CDR3 length is 15 residues. The ends lost 5 bases at V and 7 bases at J; junction bases unmatched: 8. Germline CDR1 is MDHEN and CDR2 is SYDVKM. The CDR3 DNA reads TGTGCCAGCAGTCCTTTTGGGGGACAGGGGGCTGGCTACACCTTC. Amino acids: CASSPFGGQGAGYTF.

The gene calls are TRBV5-1 and TRBJ2-1, with 7 bases that match TRBD2. After removal of 1 base from V and 2 bases from J, the junction contained 9 bases not matched to a gene. Germline V gene lookup returns CDR1 SGHRS and CDR2 YFSETQ. The CDR3 covers 17 residues. The CDR3 sequence is CASSLLQIAGPYNEQFF. CDR3 DNA: TGCGCCAGCAGCTTGCTTCAAATAGCGGGTCCCTACAATGAGCAGTTCTTC.

This clone has just one count. J is TRBJ2-7 and V is TRBV4-2; 10 nucleotides agree with TRBD1. Germline loops: CDR1 LGHNA, CDR2 YNFKEQ. Trimming removed 1 base from V and 2 bases from J; junction bases left unmatched: 5. This CDR3 comprises 16 residues. CDR3 sequence: CASSQASGQGTYEQYF. DNA for the CDR3: TGTGCCAGCAGCCAAGCATCGGGACAGGGGACCTACGAGCAGTACTTC.

V gene TRBV5-1 combines with J gene TRBJ2-3; a weak D match, TRBD1 (6 bases). V lost 0 bases and J 3 bases, leaving 11 bases between the germline ends. The CDR3 is 15 residues long. CDR1 and CDR2 from the germline V gene are SGHRS and YFSETQ. The DNA for the CDR3 is TGCGCCAGCAGCTTGGCCGCCAGGGGTACAGATACGCAGTATTTT. Its protein product is CASSLAARGTDTQYF.

This chain uses TRBV18 with TRBJ2-1, with D possibly matching TRBD2 (6 bases). This CDR3 has 17 amino acids. Per germline, CDR1 KGHSH and CDR2 LQKENI. V lost 3 bases, J lost 7 bases, and 22 bases lay in between. The CDR3 nucleotides read TGTGCCAGCTCACCGGGCTGGGGGGTGCATAGCACTAATGAGCAGTTCTTC. Its translation: CASSPGWGVHSTNEQFF.

The chain has TRBV28 and TRBJ1-4, with TRBD1 as a possible D gene (5 bases). V was pared by 5 bases and J by 1 base, with 11 bases between. In germline, CDR1 is MDHEN, CDR2 SYDVKM. This CDR3 is 15 amino acids long. The CDR3 loop reads CASSSGGGTNEKLFF. The CDR3, as DNA: TGTGCCAGCAGTAGCGGGGGGGGAACTAATGAAAAACTGTTTTTT.

This chain uses TRBV19 with TRBJ1-2, with 7 bases lining up with TRBD1. V trimming: 3 bases; J trimming: 3 bases; junction bases outside the gene matches: 4. Looked up from germline, CDR1 is LNHDA and CDR2 is SQIVND (reference sequence). This CDR3 is 14 amino acids long. The CDR3 DNA follows: TGTGCCAGTAGTATCTGGACAGGAGACTATGGCTACACCTTC. Translating gives CASSIWTGDYGYTF. The entire variable domain, with the rest obtained from reference TRBV19 and TRBJ1-2, is as follows: DGGITQSPKYLFRKEGQNVTLSCEQNLNHDAMYWYRQDPGQGLRLIYYSQIVNDFQKGDIAEGYSVSREKKESFPLTVTSAQKNPTAFYLCASSIWTGDYGYTFGSGTRLTVV.

Only a few counts were recorded for this clone. The V call is TRBV5-1, the J call TRBJ1-1; 8 nucleotides agree with TRBD1. Looked up from germline, CDR1 is SGHRS and CDR2 is YFSETQ. Losses at the gene ends were 4 bases for V and 2 bases for J; bases not matched to a gene: 4. The CDR3 length is 14 residues. The CDR3 is CASSVTGGNTEAFF. DNA for the CDR3: TGCGCCAGCAGCGTAACAGGGGGTAACACTGAAGCTTTCTTT. Variable domain in full (rest from reference TRBV5-1 and TRBJ1-1): KAGVTQTPRYLIKTRGQQVTLSCSPISGHRSVSWYQQTPGQGLQFLFEYFSETQRNKGNFPGRFSGRQFSNSRSEMNVSTLELGDSALYLCASSVTGGNTEAFFGQGTRLTVV.

This rearrangement joins TRBV4-1 to TRBJ1-2; tentatively, D is TRBD1 (6 bases). The CDR3 loop spans 17 amino acids. The germline V gene has CDR1 MGHRA and CDR2 YSYEKL. V shed 2 bases and J shed 0 bases, with 16 bases lying between them. The CDR3 loop is CASSQPKPGHSNYGYTF. The CDR3 nucleotides are TGCGCCAGCAGCCAACCCAAACCGGGACATTCTAACTATGGCTACACCTTC.

The V gene is TRBV5-1, the J gene TRBJ1-2; no clear D. V was cut by 5 bases and J by 6 bases, with 14 bases left in between. Germline loops: CDR1 SGHRS, CDR2 YFSETQ. This CDR3 comprises 13 residues. CDR3 protein: CASSSDSSDGYTF. CDR3 bases: TGCGCCAGCAGTTCGGACTCGTCCGATGGCTACACCTTC.

The chain employs TRBV5-1 and TRBJ2-7; no definite D call. The V end lost 0 bases, the J end lost 3 bases, and 7 bases lay between the germline ends. The CDR3 loop spans 13 amino acids. CDR1 SGHRS and CDR2 YFSETQ come from the germline V gene. The CDR3 sequence: CASSLGLNYEQYF. The CDR3 DNA follows: TGCGCCAGCAGCTTGGGACTGAACTACGAGCAGTACTTC.

The rearrangement joins TRBV19 to TRBJ2-1, with D perhaps TRBD2 (6 bases). The CDR3 contains 14 residues. Trimming took off 6 bases at V and 7 bases at J, with 16 bases between the two ends. The germline gives CDR1 LNHDA, CDR2 SQIVND (reference sequence). The CDR3 nucleotides read TGTGCCAGTAGCCGGGGGACGGACAATAATGAGCAGTTCTTC. Its translation is CASSRGTDNNEQFF.

The rearrangement uses TRBV20-1 and TRBJ2-3; D gene unclear. Germline CDR1 DFQATT, CDR2 SNEGSKA (reference sequence). The CDR3 has 11 residues. Deletions cut 6 bases from V and 0 bases from J, with 4 bases between. This CDR3 reads CSAHSTDTQYF. CDR3 nucleotide sequence: TGCAGTGCCCATAGCACAGATACGCAGTATTTT.

The rearrangement joins TRBV5-1 to TRBJ2-2, with 9 nucleotides matching TRBD2. Trimming cost V 0 bases and J 5 bases; bases outside gene matches: 14. The germline V gene has CDR1 SGHRS and CDR2 YFSETQ. The CDR3 has 19 residues. This CDR3 reads CASSLDPPLSGSGTGELFF. The CDR3 bases are TGCGCCAGCAGCTTGGACCCTCCGCTTAGCGGGAGCGGAACCGGGGAGCTGTTTTTT.

The rearrangement joins TRBV24-1 to TRBJ2-2; 8 nucleotides align to TRBD1. Per the germline V gene, CDR1 is KGHDR and CDR2 is SFDVKD. The V and J ends lost 5 bases and 3 bases, in that order; junction bases with no gene match: 10. This CDR3 has 17 amino acids. The CDR3 DNA is TGTGCCACCAGTGCTCCAACAGGGGGTGCGTACACCGGGGAGCTGTTTTTT. It encodes CATSAPTGGAYTGELFF.

In regard to this clone: The conserved final phenylalanine or tryptophan is absent from the CDR3, which likely points to a read error. The limits of the CDR3 on the DNA are not certain, so only TCRdb's listed CDR3 is given. This chain joins TRBV6-5 and TRBJ1-1; TRBD1 was called by the table and not checked on the DNA. The CDR3 is 13 residues long, counting both termini. Germline CDR1 reads MNHEY; CDR2 reads SVGAGI. CDR3 region: CASSPGQGARGSY.

This clone came up once. The chain combines TRBV7-9 with TRBJ1-2, with TRBD1 matching over 8 bases. J was trimmed by 3 bases and V by 6 bases; bases with no gene match: 9. There are 15 residues in the CDR3. Germline CDR1 SEHNR, CDR2 FQNEAQ (reference sequence). This CDR3 is CASRWDRKKDYGYTF. DNA of the CDR3: TGTGCCAGCAGATGGGACAGGAAAAAAGACTATGGCTACACCTTC.

The chain employs TRBV19 and TRBJ2-2; D might be TRBD1 (6 bases). This CDR3 has 14 amino acids. Germline CDR1 reads LNHDA; CDR2 reads SQIVND (reference sequence). Deletions cut 8 bases from V and 0 bases from J, with 10 bases between. This CDR3 reads CASRRTANTGELFF. The CDR3 nucleotides read TGTGCCAGTCGCCGGACAGCGAACACCGGGGAGCTGTTTTTT.

This clone was observed once. The genes are TRBV6-6 and TRBJ2-3, with 8 positions matching TRBD2. The trim removed 2 bases at V and 1 base at J, leaving 2 bases unmatched. The CDR3 sequence is 15 residues long. CDR1 is MNHNY, CDR2 SVGAGI, per germline (reference sequence). CDR3 coding DNA: TGTGCCAGCAGTTACCGGGAGGGTGGCACAGATACGCAGTATTTT. Translating gives CASSYREGGTDTQYF.

CDR3 amino acids: CATSKPGVGGYTF. CDR3 coding DNA: TGTGCCACCAGCAAGCCAGGGGTAGGTGGCTACACCTTC. The gene calls are TRBV15 and TRBJ1-2, with D perhaps matching TRBD1 (6 bases). The length of the CDR3 is 13 residues. CDR1 LNHNV and CDR2 YYDKDF come from the germline V gene (reference sequence). Trimming removed 4 bases at V and 7 bases at J, with 13 bases between.

The V gene is TRBV6-2 or TRBV6-3, the J gene TRBJ2-4, with TRBD1 as a possible D gene (5 bases). Germline V gene lookup returns CDR1 MNHEY and CDR2 SVGEGT. The V and J ends lost 2 bases and 0 bases respectively, with 11 bases between them. This CDR3 comprises 16 residues. The CDR3 DNA reads as TGTGCCAGCAGTTACGGGGCAGGGATAGCCAAAAACATTCAGTACTTC. As protein: CASSYGAGIAKNIQYF.

The chain is built from TRBV19 and TRBJ2-6, with a weak D call TRBD2 (5 bases). Looked up from germline, CDR1 is LNHDA and CDR2 is SQIVND (reference sequence). This CDR3 comprises 17 residues. The germline V and J ends were trimmed by 8 bases and 0 bases, with 17 bases remaining between them. The CDR3 is CASSRLPKDSGANVLTF. CDR3 coding DNA: TGTGCCAGTTCGAGACTACCCAAGGACTCTGGGGCCAACGTCCTGACTTTC. Complete variable domain (other parts from reference TRBV19 and TRBJ2-6): DGGITQSPKYLFRKEGQNVTLSCEQNLNHDAMYWYRQDPGQGLRLIYYSQIVNDFQKGDIAEGYSVSREKKESFPLTVTSAQKNPTAFYLCASSRLPKDSGANVLTFGAGSRLTVL.

The rearrangement uses TRBV9 and TRBJ1-3; D uncertain. This CDR3 has 14 residues. Germline V gene sequence: CDR1 SGDLS, CDR2 YYNGEE. V shed 3 bases and J shed 0 bases, with 7 bases lying between them. The CDR3 bases are TGTGCCAGCAGCGCAGAAAGCTCTGGAAACACCATATATTTT. Encoded protein: CASSAESSGNTIYF.

The CDR3 DNA reads TGCGCCAGCAGCCCCGTCCGAACCAGGGCAGAGACCCAGTACTTC. It specifies CASSPVRTRAETQYF. The chain employs TRBV5-1 and TRBJ2-5; weak D call: TRBD1 (5 bases). Trimming removed 4 bases from V and 4 bases from J, with 17 bases in between. Germline CDR1 is SGHRS and CDR2 is YFSETQ. CDR3 size: 15 residues.

A single count supports this clone. The V gene is TRBV19, the J gene TRBJ2-2; 10 nucleotides align to TRBD2. Per germline, CDR1 LNHDA and CDR2 SQIVND (reference sequence). Unmatched junction bases numbered 15, after V lost 9 bases and J lost 2 bases. There are 18 residues in the CDR3. CDR3 protein: CASSLRVAGGLNTGELFF. The DNA of the CDR3 is TGTGCCAGCAGCCTGAGGGTAGCGGGAGGATTAAACACCGGGGAGCTGTTTTTT.